The source of this T cell receptor (beta chain) is a study of T-cell reconstitution after alpha-beta-depleted transplantation in children (dated by TCRdb to about 2016). As for the study more broadly: Using TCR repertoire profiling, the study quantitatively followed how T-cell immune reconstitution unfolded in children after TCRalphabeta/CD19-depleted allogeneic hematopoietic cell transplantation.

The library relied on PCR. The run used an Illumina HiSeq 2500. To normalize quantification of the TCRbeta repertoire, the TCR libraries were built with molecular barcoding that relied on unique molecular identifiers. In TCRdb, the public reads were trimmed at Q25 with fastp and aligned with MiXCR, with productive beta chains retained. Rows are combined by CDR3 protein, so each entry shows the most common genes and DNA. The table for this sample lists approximately 88,000 distinct CDR3 sequences; 9% to 15% of them were counted only once. Of the sample, about 14% is held by the ten largest clones. This clonotype was seen only a few times. There is no known antigen for this receptor. Per-nucleotide qualities are absent, and no much larger clonotype sits a single base away. This clonotype originated in a human donor who donated a stem cell graft to a child with inherited bone marrow failure. Specimen: PBMCs from the stem cell graft donor, collected from the stem cell graft.

The DNA is as follows: TGTGCCAGCAGCTTGGGGTCAGATAGATACGAGCAGTACTTC. It encodes CASSLGSDRYEQYF. The rearranged segments are TRBV5-4 and TRBJ2-7; the D gene is unclear. The CDR3, cysteine through phenylalanine, is 14 amino acids long. CDR3 DNA only is kept here, 42 bases in frame from base 1. As encoded in the germline V gene (reference sequence), CDR1 is SGHNT while CDR2 is YYREEE. V loses 0 bases of germline sequence and J loses 4 bases, and the interval between the two ends is 11 bases.